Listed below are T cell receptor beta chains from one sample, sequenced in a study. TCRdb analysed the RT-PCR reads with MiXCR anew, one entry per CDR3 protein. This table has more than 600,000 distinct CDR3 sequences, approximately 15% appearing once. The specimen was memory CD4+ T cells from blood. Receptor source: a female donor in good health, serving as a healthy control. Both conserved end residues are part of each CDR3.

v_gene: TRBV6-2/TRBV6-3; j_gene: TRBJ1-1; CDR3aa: CASSYLWTGASGAFF
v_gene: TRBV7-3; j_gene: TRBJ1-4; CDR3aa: CASSLYSWSTNNEKLFF
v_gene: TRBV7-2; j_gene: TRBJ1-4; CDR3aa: CASSPRTSGEKLFF
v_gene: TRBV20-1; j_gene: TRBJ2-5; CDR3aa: CSATGTNQETQYF
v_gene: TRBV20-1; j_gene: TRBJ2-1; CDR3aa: CSAPLMGGSYNEQFF
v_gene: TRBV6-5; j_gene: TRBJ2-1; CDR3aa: CASSYRGITYNEQFF
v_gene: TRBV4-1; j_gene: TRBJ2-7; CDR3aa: CASSQTPGQGVHEQYF
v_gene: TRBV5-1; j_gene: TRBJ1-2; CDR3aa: CASSGDTFGYGYTF
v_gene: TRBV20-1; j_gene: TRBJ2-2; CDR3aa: CSARELAGMELFF
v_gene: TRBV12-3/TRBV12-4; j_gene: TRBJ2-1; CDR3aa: CASSVRVNNEQFF
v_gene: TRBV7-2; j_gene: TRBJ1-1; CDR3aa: CASSPMAGGTEAFF
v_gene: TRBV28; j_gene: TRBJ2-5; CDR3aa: CASRLPGPGSETQYF
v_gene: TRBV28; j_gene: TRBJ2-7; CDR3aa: CASSSREGLRHEQYF
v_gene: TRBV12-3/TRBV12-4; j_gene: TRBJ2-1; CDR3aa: CASSVPGLGYNEQFF
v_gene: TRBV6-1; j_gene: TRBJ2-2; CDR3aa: CASSEVYKGGELFF
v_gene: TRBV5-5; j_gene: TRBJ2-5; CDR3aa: CASSSLGTPTPYF
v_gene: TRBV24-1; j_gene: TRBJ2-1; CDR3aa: CATSDPTGAPEQFF
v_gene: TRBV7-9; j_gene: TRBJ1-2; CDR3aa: CASSLEGLGGYTF
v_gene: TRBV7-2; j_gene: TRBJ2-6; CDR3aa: CASSYPTGGLTF
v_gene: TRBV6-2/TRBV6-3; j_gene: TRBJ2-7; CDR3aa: CASRHQDNYEQYF
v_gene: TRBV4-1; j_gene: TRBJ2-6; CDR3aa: CASKMGRGANVLTF
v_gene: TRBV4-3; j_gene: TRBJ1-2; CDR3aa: CASSRPRGDGYTF
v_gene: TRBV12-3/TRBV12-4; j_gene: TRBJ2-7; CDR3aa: CASSLNSGPEGEQYF
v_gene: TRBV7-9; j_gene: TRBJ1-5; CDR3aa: CASSLGGGSGTYQPQHF
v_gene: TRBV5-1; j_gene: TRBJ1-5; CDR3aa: CASSLEGPNQPQHF
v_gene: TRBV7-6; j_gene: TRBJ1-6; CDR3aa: CASSLLGSNSPLHF
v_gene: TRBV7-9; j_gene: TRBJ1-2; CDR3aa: CASSFDRGNGYTF
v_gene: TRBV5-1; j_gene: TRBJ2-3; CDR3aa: CASSSGRGREDTQYF
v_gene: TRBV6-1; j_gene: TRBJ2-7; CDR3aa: CASRLQGIGYEQYF
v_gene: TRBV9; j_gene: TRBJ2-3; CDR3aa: CASSVAGGPNTQYF
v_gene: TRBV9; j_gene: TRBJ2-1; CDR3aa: CASSVGGRTTGNEQFF
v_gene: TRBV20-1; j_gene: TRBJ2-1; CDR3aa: CSATGTSGGVFF
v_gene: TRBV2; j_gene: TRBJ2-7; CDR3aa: CASRRRATSYEQYF